A selection of T cell receptor beta chains follows, all from one sample in a study of T cell responses to AZD1222 COVID-19 vaccine. Clones were read by immunoSEQ multiplex PCR, and TCRdb kept only the in-frame ones, dropping some. The sample lists approximately 140,000 clones, around nine tenths occurring once. The source was peripheral blood, collected 28 days after the second AZD1222 dose. These TCRs come from an adult who received the AZD1222 COVID-19 vaccine. Each CDR3 is given with its conserved first and last residue. Fields, in order: V gene, clone size, D gene, J gene, CDR3 DNA, CDR3 protein. D genes are given only for firm matches. Where a row states a size, it is once, few, many or the class of an expanded clone; other rows omit it.

V gene: TRBV19; clone size: NA; D gene: TRBD2; J gene: TRBJ2-1; CDR3 DNA: TGTGCCAGTAGTATGGTAGCGGGGGCCCTATACAATGAGCAGTTCTTC; CDR3 protein: CASSMVAGALYNEQFF
V gene: TRBV4-1; clone size: NA; D gene: NA; J gene: TRBJ1-3; CDR3 DNA: TGCGCCAGCAGCCAAGATCAGGGGCGCGGAAACACCATATATTTT; CDR3 protein: CASSQDQGRGNTIYF
V gene: TRBV5-6; clone size: NA; D gene: NA; J gene: TRBJ2-7; CDR3 DNA: TGTGCCAGCAGCTCGGGACATCCAAACGAGCAGTACTTC; CDR3 protein: CASSSGHPNEQYF
V gene: TRBV10-3; clone size: NA; D gene: NA; J gene: TRBJ1-3; CDR3 DNA: TGTGCCATCAGTGAGGCGACAGGTACTGGAAACACCATATATTTT; CDR3 protein: CAISEATGTGNTIYF
V gene: TRBV10-2; clone size: once; D gene: NA; J gene: TRBJ2-3; CDR3 DNA: TGCGCCAGCAGAGGTCCCAGCGGGAGCACAGATACGCAGTATTTT; CDR3 protein: CASRGPSGSTDTQYF
V gene: TRBV6-5; clone size: NA; D gene: TRBD2; J gene: TRBJ2-1; CDR3 DNA: TGTGCCAGCAGCGTGGGACTAGCGGTTTATGAGCAGTTCTTC; CDR3 protein: CASSVGLAVYEQFF
V gene: TRBV3-1/TRBV3-2; clone size: NA; D gene: NA; J gene: TRBJ2-1; CDR3 DNA: TGTGCCAGCAGCTCACCCCCAGGGACTGAGCAGTTCTTC; CDR3 protein: CASSSPPGTEQFF
V gene: TRBV3-1/TRBV3-2; clone size: NA; D gene: TRBD2; J gene: TRBJ2-3; CDR3 DNA: TGTGCCAGCAGCACCCTTCCACCGGGACTAGCAACTAGCACAGATACGCAGTATTTT; CDR3 protein: CASSTLPPGLATSTDTQYF
V gene: TRBV28; clone size: NA; D gene: NA; J gene: TRBJ2-5; CDR3 DNA: TGTGCAATCTTGGACGGACTAAAAGAGACCCAGTACTTC; CDR3 protein: CAILDGLKETQYF
V gene: TRBV7-9; clone size: NA; D gene: NA; J gene: TRBJ2-7; CDR3 DNA: TGTGCCAGCAGCCAGACAGTTTCCACCTACGAGCAGTACTTC; CDR3 protein: CASSQTVSTYEQYF
V gene: TRBV27; clone size: NA; D gene: NA; J gene: TRBJ2-2; CDR3 DNA: TGTGCCAGCAGTCCGAGTGGGACTGCCGGTTGGGGGAGAACCGGGGAGCTGTTTTTT; CDR3 protein: CASSPSGTAGWGRTGELFF
V gene: TRBV5-1; clone size: NA; D gene: TRBD2; J gene: TRBJ2-5; CDR3 DNA: TGCGCCAGCAGCTTGACGACTAGCGGGGGCGGAGAGACCCAGTACTTC; CDR3 protein: CASSLTTSGGGETQYF
V gene: TRBV4-2; clone size: NA; D gene: TRBD1; J gene: TRBJ2-1; CDR3 DNA: TGTGCCAGCAGCCACAAAATTCGGACAGGGTCCTACAATGAGCAGTTCTTC; CDR3 protein: CASSHKIRTGSYNEQFF
V gene: TRBV15; clone size: NA; D gene: NA; J gene: TRBJ2-6; CDR3 DNA: TGTGCCACCAGCTCGGGAATTGGGGCCAACGTCCTGACTTTC; CDR3 protein: CATSSGIGANVLTF
V gene: TRBV28; clone size: NA; D gene: TRBD2; J gene: TRBJ2-3; CDR3 DNA: TGTGCCAGCAGTTCCCCCGGACTGTGGGGGGGAGATACGCAGTATTTT; CDR3 protein: CASSSPGLWGGDTQYF
V gene: TRBV4-3; clone size: NA; D gene: NA; J gene: TRBJ2-2; CDR3 DNA: TGCGCCAGCCGTTTTGGATCCGGGGAGCTGTTTTTT; CDR3 protein: CASRFGSGELFF
V gene: TRBV7-2; clone size: NA; D gene: NA; J gene: TRBJ1-4; CDR3 DNA: TGTGCCAGCAGCTTTTACCCCCGGTCGGCTAATGAAAAACTGTTTTTT; CDR3 protein: CASSFYPRSANEKLFF
V gene: TRBV18; clone size: NA; D gene: NA; J gene: TRBJ1-1; CDR3 DNA: TGTGCCAGCTCACTAGGGAATCCGAACACTGAAGCTTTCTTT; CDR3 protein: CASSLGNPNTEAFF
V gene: TRBV6-5; clone size: NA; D gene: NA; J gene: TRBJ1-2; CDR3 DNA: TGTGCCAGCAGTTACTCGGCGAAGATCCTTAACTATGGCTACACCTTC; CDR3 protein: CASSYSAKILNYGYTF
V gene: TRBV7-9; clone size: NA; D gene: NA; J gene: TRBJ1-2; CDR3 DNA: TGTGCCAGCAGCCCAGCTGACAGAGATTATGGCTACACCTTC; CDR3 protein: CASSPADRDYGYTF
V gene: TRBV19; clone size: NA; D gene: TRBD1; J gene: TRBJ2-2; CDR3 DNA: TGTGCCAGTACTCAAGCGACAGGGGGTATCGGGGAGCTGTTTTTT; CDR3 protein: CASTQATGGIGELFF
V gene: TRBV25-1; clone size: NA; D gene: NA; J gene: TRBJ2-7; CDR3 DNA: TGTGCCAGCAGAGAAACAGACAGCCTAAGGGAGCAGTACTTC; CDR3 protein: CASRETDSLREQYF
V gene: TRBV5-1; clone size: NA; D gene: NA; J gene: TRBJ2-7; CDR3 DNA: TGCGCCAGCAGCTTGGAGGGGAGGCCCTACGAGCAGTACTTC; CDR3 protein: CASSLEGRPYEQYF
V gene: TRBV7-2; clone size: few; D gene: TRBD2; J gene: TRBJ2-2; CDR3 DNA: TGTGCCAGCAGCTTGGGGCTAGCGGGAGTAATCGGGGAGCTGTTTTTT; CDR3 protein: CASSLGLAGVIGELFF
V gene: TRBV11-3; clone size: once; D gene: NA; J gene: TRBJ2-2; CDR3 DNA: TGTGCCAGCAGCTTTGGCCCGGGTAGGGAGCTGTTTTTT; CDR3 protein: CASSFGPGRELFF
V gene: TRBV12-3/TRBV12-4; clone size: NA; D gene: NA; J gene: TRBJ2-7; CDR3 DNA: TGTGCCAGCAGAGACTACTACGAGCAGTACTTC; CDR3 protein: CASRDYYEQYF
V gene: TRBV19; clone size: NA; D gene: NA; J gene: TRBJ1-6; CDR3 DNA: TGTGCCAGTAGTATCGGCAGCTCCTATAATTCACCCCTCCACTTT; CDR3 protein: CASSIGSSYNSPLHF
V gene: TRBV7-9; clone size: NA; D gene: NA; J gene: TRBJ2-5; CDR3 DNA: TGTGCCAGCAGCTTAGCGGCAGGGGAAGAGACCCAGTACTTC; CDR3 protein: CASSLAAGEETQYF
V gene: TRBV11-2; clone size: NA; D gene: NA; J gene: TRBJ2-3; CDR3 DNA: TGTGCCAGCAGCTTAGAGGGCAGTAGCACAGATACGCAGTATTTT; CDR3 protein: CASSLEGSSTDTQYF
V gene: TRBV18; clone size: once; D gene: TRBD1; J gene: TRBJ1-2; CDR3 DNA: TGTGCCAGCACTCACGGGACAGAACCTTATGGCTACACCTTC; CDR3 protein: CASTHGTEPYGYTF
V gene: TRBV6-5; clone size: NA; D gene: NA; J gene: TRBJ2-1; CDR3 DNA: TGTGCCAGCAGCCCGGGGGCACAGTACAATGAGCAGTTCTTC; CDR3 protein: CASSPGAQYNEQFF
V gene: TRBV5-1; clone size: NA; D gene: NA; J gene: TRBJ2-3; CDR3 DNA: TGCGCCAGCAGCTTACAATCTTTCACAGATACGCAGTATTTT; CDR3 protein: CASSLQSFTDTQYF
V gene: TRBV9; clone size: NA; D gene: NA; J gene: TRBJ1-1; CDR3 DNA: TGTGCCAGCAGCGCCCCCGAAGGGAACACTGAAGCTTTCTTT; CDR3 protein: CASSAPEGNTEAFF
V gene: TRBV7-9; clone size: NA; D gene: NA; J gene: TRBJ2-7; CDR3 DNA: TGTGCCAGCAGTTCCGCCGGGGCGTACGAGCAGTACTTC; CDR3 protein: CASSSAGAYEQYF
V gene: TRBV9; clone size: NA; D gene: TRBD2; J gene: TRBJ2-1; CDR3 DNA: TGTGCCAGCAGCTACACCGGGACTAGCGGGGTCTCTTCCTACAATGAGCAGTTCTTC; CDR3 protein: CASSYTGTSGVSSYNEQFF
V gene: TRBV5-1; clone size: once; D gene: NA; J gene: TRBJ1-2; CDR3 DNA: TGCGCCAGCAGCTTGGTAGCCCAGGGTAACTATGGCTACACCTTC; CDR3 protein: CASSLVAQGNYGYTF
V gene: TRBV10-1; clone size: NA; D gene: NA; J gene: TRBJ2-3; CDR3 DNA: TGCGCCAGCAGTGAGTCGATGGGGGAGGATCCCACAGATACGCAGTATTTT; CDR3 protein: CASSESMGEDPTDTQYF
V gene: TRBV7-6; clone size: NA; D gene: TRBD2; J gene: TRBJ2-7; CDR3 DNA: TGTGCCAGCAGCTTAGTTCCGGGGGGGGACGAGCAGTACTTC; CDR3 protein: CASSLVPGGDEQYF
V gene: TRBV7-9; clone size: NA; D gene: NA; J gene: TRBJ1-4; CDR3 DNA: TGTGCCAGCAGCGGGGACAACTCTAATGAAAAACTGTTTTTT; CDR3 protein: CASSGDNSNEKLFF
V gene: TRBV5-1; clone size: few; D gene: NA; J gene: TRBJ2-3; CDR3 DNA: TGCGCCAGCAGCTTGGAGGACGCTAGCACAGATACGCAGTATTTT; CDR3 protein: CASSLEDASTDTQYF
V gene: TRBV27; clone size: NA; D gene: NA; J gene: TRBJ1-4; CDR3 DNA: TGTGCCAGCAGTTTATCGCCTGGTACTAATGAAAAACTGTTTTTT; CDR3 protein: CASSLSPGTNEKLFF
V gene: TRBV10-3; clone size: NA; D gene: TRBD1; J gene: TRBJ1-6; CDR3 DNA: TGTGCCATCAGTGATCAGGGGGGGTATTCACCCCTCCACTTT; CDR3 protein: CAISDQGGYSPLHF
V gene: TRBV7-9; clone size: NA; D gene: TRBD2; J gene: TRBJ2-7; CDR3 DNA: TGTGCCAGCAGCTTATATCCCCCACCAGCGGGGAGCTACGAGCAGTACTTC; CDR3 protein: CASSLYPPPAGSYEQYF
V gene: TRBV4-1; clone size: NA; D gene: TRBD1; J gene: TRBJ2-1; CDR3 DNA: TGCGCCAGCAGCCAAGAGGGGACAGGCAGGACTTCCCCCAAGAATGAGCAGTTCTTC; CDR3 protein: CASSQEGTGRTSPKNEQFF
V gene: TRBV27; clone size: NA; D gene: NA; J gene: TRBJ2-7; CDR3 DNA: TGTGCCAGCAGTTTATCTAGGTTCAACGAGCAGTACTTC; CDR3 protein: CASSLSRFNEQYF
V gene: TRBV28; clone size: NA; D gene: NA; J gene: TRBJ1-6; CDR3 DNA: TGTGCCAGCAGTTCCCTTCGGTCACCCCTCCACTTT; CDR3 protein: CASSSLRSPLHF
V gene: TRBV27; clone size: NA; D gene: NA; J gene: TRBJ1-2; CDR3 DNA: TGTGCCAGCAGTTTACATCCAGGGGTACTATATGGCTACACCTTC; CDR3 protein: CASSLHPGVLYGYTF
V gene: TRBV6-2/TRBV6-3; clone size: once; D gene: NA; J gene: TRBJ1-6; CDR3 DNA: TGTGCCAGCAGTCCGGGACAAATAAATTCACCCCTCCACTTT; CDR3 protein: CASSPGQINSPLHF
V gene: TRBV27; clone size: few; D gene: NA; J gene: TRBJ2-7; CDR3 DNA: TGTGCCAGCAGTTTACACCTTAACTCCTACGAGCAGTACTTC; CDR3 protein: CASSLHLNSYEQYF
V gene: TRBV5-1; clone size: NA; D gene: TRBD2; J gene: TRBJ2-5; CDR3 DNA: TGCGCCAGCACGCGGGGGGCACAAGAGACCCAGTACTTC; CDR3 protein: CASTRGAQETQYF
V gene: TRBV6-2/TRBV6-3; clone size: NA; D gene: NA; J gene: TRBJ2-5; CDR3 DNA: TGTGCCAGCAGTTATGGGCTAGACAGTTCATACCAAGAGACCCAGTACTTC; CDR3 protein: CASSYGLDSSYQETQYF
V gene: TRBV7-8; clone size: NA; D gene: NA; J gene: TRBJ2-2; CDR3 DNA: TGTGCCAGCAGCTCCCGTAGATACACGAACACCGGGGAGCTGTTTTTT; CDR3 protein: CASSSRRYTNTGELFF
V gene: TRBV12-3/TRBV12-4; clone size: NA; D gene: NA; J gene: TRBJ1-1; CDR3 DNA: TGTGCCAGCAGTTTAACAGGGTTGGCTTTCTTT; CDR3 protein: CASSLTGLAFF
V gene: TRBV6-4; clone size: once; D gene: NA; J gene: TRBJ1-4; CDR3 DNA: TGTGCCAGCAGTGACGGCGGCAGGGCGGACGAAAAACTGTTTTTT; CDR3 protein: CASSDGGRADEKLFF
V gene: TRBV7-3; clone size: NA; D gene: NA; J gene: TRBJ2-1; CDR3 DNA: TGTGCCAGCGGGGGTCCGGGCGATGAGCAGTTCTTC; CDR3 protein: CASGGPGDEQFF
V gene: TRBV28; clone size: NA; D gene: NA; J gene: TRBJ1-5; CDR3 DNA: TGTGCCAGCAGTCTCCCCACTTCGGGCAATCAGCCCCAGCATTTT; CDR3 protein: CASSLPTSGNQPQHF
V gene: TRBV19; clone size: NA; D gene: NA; J gene: TRBJ2-1; CDR3 DNA: TGTGCCAGTAGTATTGGAGGTAATAGACTTTCCTACAATGAGCAGTTCTTC; CDR3 protein: CASSIGGNRLSYNEQFF
V gene: TRBV4-3; clone size: NA; D gene: TRBD1; J gene: TRBJ2-1; CDR3 DNA: TGCGCCAGCAGCCCGACAGGGCCTAAATACAATGAGCAGTTCTTC; CDR3 protein: CASSPTGPKYNEQFF
V gene: TRBV7-9; clone size: NA; D gene: TRBD2; J gene: TRBJ2-7; CDR3 DNA: TGTGCCAGCAGCCCCCGGAGTAGCGGGAACCCCTACGAGCAGTACTTC; CDR3 protein: CASSPRSSGNPYEQYF
V gene: TRBV6-5; clone size: once; D gene: TRBD1; J gene: TRBJ1-1; CDR3 DNA: TGTGCCAGCAGTTACTCGCAGGGGGTTGAAGCTTTCTTT; CDR3 protein: CASSYSQGVEAFF